The present entry profiles one T cell receptor beta chain with its context. This clonotype was seen only a few times. It lacks a known antigen. Nothing much larger sits one base from this clone, and base qualities are not available. Patients with ophthalmopathy had moderately to severely active disease, with a Clinical Activity Score of 3 or more, a NOSPECS grade of 4 or more, and a disease duration of less than 3 months. Patients were excluded if they had other autoimmune diseases, uncontrolled infections, pregnancy or lactation. Diagnosis was based on clinical symptoms, serum thyroxine, TRAb, thyroid ultrasound and orbital computed tomography. Ficoll-Paque density gradient centrifugation was used to isolate PBMCs from 9.5 to 10 ml of fresh peripheral blood. Total RNA was extracted using Trizol reagent, and RNA quality was checked on an Agilent 2100 Bioanalyzer. Trimming takes 1 base off V and 4 bases off J; junction bases not matched to a gene: 7. According to the germline V gene, CDR1 reads SGHAT and CDR2 reads FQNNGV. From the cysteine up to the phenylalanine, the CDR3 has a length of 15 residues. Only CDR3 DNA remains: 45 bases, in frame from the first base.

This sample was included in a study of Graves' ophthalmopathy and Graves' hyperthyroidism (dated 2018 in TCRdb). Looking at the study overall: Peripheral blood was collected at initial diagnosis, prior to any treatment. The study used signatures of the TCR beta repertoire to tell Graves' ophthalmopathy apart from Graves' hyperthyroidism and to predict which patients would progress to ophthalmopathy. In total, approximately 140 blood samples were TCR-sequenced: fewer than 50 ophthalmopathy, roughly 77 hyperthyroidism and roughly 17 hyperthyroidism-to-ophthalmopathy patients. A discovery set of 90 to 100 patients (43 ophthalmopathy, about 55 stable hyperthyroidism) was enrolled to explore V-J signatures distinguishing ophthalmopathy from hyperthyroidism. An independent validation cohort was composed of approximately 18 hyperthyroidism patients and around 16 patients who later progressed from hyperthyroidism to ophthalmopathy. In roughly six hyperthyroidism patients, the T-cell repertoires found in thyroid tissue were compared with those found in blood. Once sampling was done, hyperthyroidism patients were given methimazole at a starting dose of 30 mg daily, while ophthalmopathy patients were given high-dose intravenous methylprednisolone. Overall study outcomes, separate from this receptor: No statistical method was used to predetermine the sample size, and group allocation was not hidden from the investigators. Most expanded thyroid clonotypes with a frequency above 0.001 also appeared in blood, which suggests that blood repertoires may reflect the immune response in the thyroid. In validation, the model predicted ophthalmopathy progression with more than 55% sensitivity and around 72% specificity; more than ten predicted patients were CT-confirmed with GO in a median of approximately six months. The 13-signature model separated ophthalmopathy from stable hyperthyroidism with roughly 90% sensitivity and approximately 83% specificity in cross-validation, and 80%/75% in the test set.

TCR beta CDR3 regions were amplified from RNA transcripts for repertoire sequencing. The first round was an RT-PCR using HTBI primers with the Qiagen OneStep RT-PCR kit, and this first round was followed by a second-round multiplex PCR, then size selection and purification. Sequencing of the libraries was carried out on an Illumina HiSeq2000 in paired-end mode with 100 bp reads. Per the original workflow: SOAPnuke was used for read processing, and reads with adapters, uncalled bases, a mean Phred below 15, or no exact constant-primer or identifier match were discarded. High-quality paired reads were merged with COPE v1.2.5. Unique nucleotide sequences were defined as clonotypes and aligned to IMGT TRB V, D and J references using MiTCR v1.1. The analysis was limited to V-J combinations with a frequency above 0.0001, which together covered 98% to 99.2% of repertoires. For each V-J combination, a TCR clonal expansion and chaos score was defined as the ratio of F50 clonal expansion to chaos observed in the TCRdist matrix. Welch's t-statistics and random forest were used to reduce the features to around 13 V-J combinations, which were then used as input to a naive Bayes classifier. The Morisita-Horn index was used to measure how similar the thyroid and blood repertoires were. TCRdb reprocessing: public reads trimmed at Q25 with fastp, clones called with MiXCR, in-frame beta chains kept. All rows with the same CDR3 protein become a single entry with the most common DNA and genes. These V and J calls derive from TCRdb rather than the authors' analysis. The sample has a few hundred thousand distinct CDR3 sequences on record, 15% to 20% of them singletons. The top ten constitute around 12% of the sample.

The chain uses TRBV11-2 and TRBJ2-7; the central 7 bases match TRBD1. The TCR originated in an adult man with Graves' ophthalmopathy. Sequenced sample: peripheral blood. The CDR3 protein: CASSLGQGDGYEQYF. The DNA sequence is as follows: TGTGCCAGCAGCTTAGGTCAGGGGGATGGGTACGAGCAGTACTTC.